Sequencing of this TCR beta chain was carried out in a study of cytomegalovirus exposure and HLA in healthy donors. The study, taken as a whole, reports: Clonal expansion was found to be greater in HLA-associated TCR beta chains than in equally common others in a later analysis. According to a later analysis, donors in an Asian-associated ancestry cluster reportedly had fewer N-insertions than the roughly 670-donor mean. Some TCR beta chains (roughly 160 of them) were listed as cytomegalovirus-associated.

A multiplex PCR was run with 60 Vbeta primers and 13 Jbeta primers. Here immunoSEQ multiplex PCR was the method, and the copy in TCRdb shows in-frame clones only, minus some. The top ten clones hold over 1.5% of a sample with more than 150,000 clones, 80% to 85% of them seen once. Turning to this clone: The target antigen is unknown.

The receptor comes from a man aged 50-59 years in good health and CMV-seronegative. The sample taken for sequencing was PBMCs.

CDR3 DNA sequence: TGTGCCAGCAGCCCCATAATGACTAGCGGGAAGAACATTCAGTACTTC. Its protein is CASSPIMTSGKNIQYF. The V call is TRBV14, the J call TRBJ2-4; 11 nucleotides agree with TRBD2. V shed 4 bases, J shed 7 bases, and the junction held 9 bases outside the gene matches. This CDR3 contains 16 residues. CDR1 and CDR2 from the germline V gene are SGHDN and FVKESK.